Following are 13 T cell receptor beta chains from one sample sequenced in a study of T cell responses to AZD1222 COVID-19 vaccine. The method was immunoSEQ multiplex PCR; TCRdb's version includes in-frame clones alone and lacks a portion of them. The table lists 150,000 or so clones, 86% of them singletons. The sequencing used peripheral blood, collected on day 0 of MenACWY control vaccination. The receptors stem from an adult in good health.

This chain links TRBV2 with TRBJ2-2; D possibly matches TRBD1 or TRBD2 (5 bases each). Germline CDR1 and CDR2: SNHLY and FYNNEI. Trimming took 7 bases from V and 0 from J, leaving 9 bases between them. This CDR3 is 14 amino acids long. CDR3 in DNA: TGTGCCAGCATGGGGGACGCGAACACCGGGGAGCTGTTTTTT. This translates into CASMGDANTGELFF. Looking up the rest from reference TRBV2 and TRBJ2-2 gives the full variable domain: EPEVTQTPSHQVTQMGQEVILRCVPISNHLYFYWYRQILGQKVEFLVSFYNNEISEKSEIFDDQFSVERPDGSNFTLKIRSTKLEDSAMYFCASMGDANTGELFFGEGSRLTVL.

The CDR3, as DNA: TGTGCCAGCTCCCCGCGGACTAGCGGGAATAGAGAGCAGTTCTTC. This gives the protein CASSPRTSGNREQFF. The chain carries TRBV18 and TRBJ2-1; 12 bases line up with TRBD2. J lost 10 bases, V lost 6 bases, and 10 bases had no gene match. Germline assignment: CDR1 KGHSH and CDR2 LQKENI. CDR3 size: 15 residues.

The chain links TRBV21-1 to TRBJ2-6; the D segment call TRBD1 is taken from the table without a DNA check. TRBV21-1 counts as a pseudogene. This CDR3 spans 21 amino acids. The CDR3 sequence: CASSKEGGQGSLGGTYNVLTF. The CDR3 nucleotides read TGTGCCAGCAGCAAAGAGGGAGGACAGGGGTCCCTTGGAGGGACCTACAACGTCCTGACTTTC.

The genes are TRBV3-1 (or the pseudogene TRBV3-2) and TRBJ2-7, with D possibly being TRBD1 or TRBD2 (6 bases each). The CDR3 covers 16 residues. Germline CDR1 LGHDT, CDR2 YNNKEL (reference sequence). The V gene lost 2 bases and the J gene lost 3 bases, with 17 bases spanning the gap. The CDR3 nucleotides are TGTGCCAGCAGCCAAAGTGGGCTTGGGGGGCTCTACGAGCAGTACGTC. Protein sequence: CASSQSGLGGLYEQYV.

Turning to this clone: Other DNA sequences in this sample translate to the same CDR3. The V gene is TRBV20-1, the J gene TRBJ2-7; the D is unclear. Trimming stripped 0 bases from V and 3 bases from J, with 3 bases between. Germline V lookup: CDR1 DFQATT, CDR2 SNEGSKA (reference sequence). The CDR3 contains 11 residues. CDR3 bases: TGCAGTGCTAGAGATCTCTACGAGCAGTACTTC. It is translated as CSARDLYEQYF.

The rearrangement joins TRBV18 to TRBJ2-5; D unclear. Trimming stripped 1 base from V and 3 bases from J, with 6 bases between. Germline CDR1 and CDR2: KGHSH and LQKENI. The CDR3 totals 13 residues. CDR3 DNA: TGTGCCAGCTCACCACTACCCAAAGAGACCCAGTACTTC. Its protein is CASSPLPKETQYF.

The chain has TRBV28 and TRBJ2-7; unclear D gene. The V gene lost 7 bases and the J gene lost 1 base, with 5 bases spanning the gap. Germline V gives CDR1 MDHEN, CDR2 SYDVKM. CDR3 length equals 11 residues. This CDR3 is CASTFSYEQYF. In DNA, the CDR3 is TGTGCCAGCACTTTTTCCTACGAGCAGTACTTC. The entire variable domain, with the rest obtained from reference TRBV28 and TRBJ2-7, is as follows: DVKVTQSSRYLVKRTGEKVFLECVQDMDHENMFWYRQDPGLGLRLIYFSYDVKMKEKGDIPEGYSVSREKKERFSLILESASTNQTSMYLCASTFSYEQYFGPGTRLTVT.

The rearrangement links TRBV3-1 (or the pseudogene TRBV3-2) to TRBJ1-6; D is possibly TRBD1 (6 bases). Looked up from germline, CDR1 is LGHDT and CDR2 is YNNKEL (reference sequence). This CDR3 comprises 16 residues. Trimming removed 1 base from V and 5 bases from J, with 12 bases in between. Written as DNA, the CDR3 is TGTGCCAGCAGCCAAGTGGCAGGGACAAATAATTCACCCCTCCACTTT. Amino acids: CASSQVAGTNNSPLHF.

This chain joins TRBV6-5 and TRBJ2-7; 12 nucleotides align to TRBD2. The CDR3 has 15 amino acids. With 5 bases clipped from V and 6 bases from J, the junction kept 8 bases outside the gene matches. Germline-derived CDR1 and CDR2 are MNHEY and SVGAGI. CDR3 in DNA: TGTGCCAGCAGTCGAAGGCGACTAGCGGGAGCCGAGCAGTACTTC. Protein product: CASSRRRLAGAEQYF.

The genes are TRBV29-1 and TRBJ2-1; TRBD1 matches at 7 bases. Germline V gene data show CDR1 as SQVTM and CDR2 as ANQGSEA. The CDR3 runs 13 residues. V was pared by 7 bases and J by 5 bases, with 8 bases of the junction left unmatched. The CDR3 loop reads CSAEVDRDNEQFF. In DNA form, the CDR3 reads TGCAGCGCGGAGGTAGACAGGGACAATGAGCAGTTCTTC.

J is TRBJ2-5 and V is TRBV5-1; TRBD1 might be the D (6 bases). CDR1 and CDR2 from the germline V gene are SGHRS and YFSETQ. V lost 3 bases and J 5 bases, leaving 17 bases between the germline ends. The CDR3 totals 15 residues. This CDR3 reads CASSSMTGPRETQYF. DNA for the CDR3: TGCGCCAGCAGCTCTATGACAGGCCCGAGGGAGACCCAGTACTTC. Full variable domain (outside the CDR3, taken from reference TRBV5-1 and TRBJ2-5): KAGVTQTPRYLIKTRGQQVTLSCSPISGHRSVSWYQQTPGQGLQFLFEYFSETQRNKGNFPGRFSGRQFSNSRSEMNVSTLELGDSALYLCASSSMTGPRETQYFGPGTRLLVL.

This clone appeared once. In DNA form, the CDR3 reads TGTGCCAGCAGCTTGAGCAATGAGCAGTTCTTC. It encodes CASSLSNEQFF. The rearrangement links TRBV7-2 to TRBJ2-1; D gene ambiguous. The CDR3 length is 11 residues. The germline V gene encodes CDR1 SGHTA and CDR2 FQGNSA. V lost 3 bases and J lost 6, with 3 bases in between. The full variable domain, with the rest looked up from reference TRBV7-2 and TRBJ2-1, is GAGVSQSPSNKVTEKGKDVELRCDPISGHTALYWYRQSLGQGLEFLIYFQGNSAPDKSGLPSDRFSAERTGGSVSTLTIQRTQQEDSAVYLCASSLSNEQFFGPGTRLTVL.

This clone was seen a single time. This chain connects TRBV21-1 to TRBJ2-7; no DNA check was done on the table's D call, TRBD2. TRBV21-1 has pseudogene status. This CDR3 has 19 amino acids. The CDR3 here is CASSKGTTSGSSLSYEQYF. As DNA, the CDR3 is TGTGCCAGCAGCAAAGGAACCACTAGCGGGAGTAGTCTGTCCTACGAGCAGTACTTC.